This is a list of T cell receptor beta chains from one sample in a study of CD8 T cells in ankylosing spondylitis. Using its own MiXCR run on the 5' RACE reads, TCRdb lists one record per CDR3 protein. Of 300,000 to 400,000 distinct CDR3 sequences in the sample, about 22% were seen once. The sample consisted of blood, either unsorted or a sorted T cell fraction (not recorded which). The receptors here all came from a male donor with ankylosing spondylitis. The conserved cysteine and the conserved F or W are not part of the CDR3 here.

CDR3 protein: ASGTSGRTEYNEQF
V gene: TRBV23-1
J gene: TRBJ2-1

CDR3 protein: TQGRNQPQH
V gene: TRBV10-3
J gene: TRBJ1-5

CDR3 protein: ASGAYPGTDTQY
V gene: TRBV12-5
J gene: TRBJ2-3

CDR3 protein: SARDSSMANTEAF
V gene: TRBV20-1
J gene: TRBJ1-1

CDR3 protein: ASSPTLRVLAGGLENIQY
V gene: TRBV4-2
J gene: TRBJ2-4

CDR3 protein: ASSPGAEGGYT
V gene: TRBV12-3/TRBV12-4
J gene: TRBJ1-2

CDR3 protein: ASSYPRLAGGHNEQF
V gene: TRBV12-3/TRBV12-4
J gene: TRBJ2-1

CDR3 protein: ASRLQGLATEAF
V gene: TRBV6-1
J gene: TRBJ1-1

CDR3 protein: AWSRRDRGNVF
V gene: TRBV30
J gene: TRBJ1-1

CDR3 protein: ATLTSTRAF
V gene: TRBV28
J gene: TRBJ1-1

CDR3 protein: SARGTGTSYYNEQF
V gene: TRBV20-1
J gene: TRBJ2-1

CDR3 protein: ASSLRQGAAGELF
V gene: TRBV12-3/TRBV12-4
J gene: TRBJ2-2

CDR3 protein: ASSQDFSLAQYEQY
V gene: TRBV4-2
J gene: TRBJ2-7

CDR3 protein: ASSPMTALRETQY
V gene: TRBV6-1
J gene: TRBJ2-5

CDR3 protein: ASSHGREGTEAF
V gene: TRBV3-1
J gene: TRBJ1-1

CDR3 protein: ASSLMVGSSYNEQF
V gene: TRBV5-1
J gene: TRBJ2-1

CDR3 protein: ATRGSGLNAF
V gene: TRBV15
J gene: TRBJ1-1

CDR3 protein: ASSHLSGSGADTQY
V gene: TRBV4-1
J gene: TRBJ2-3

CDR3 protein: ASSYWDGKAAEQY
V gene: TRBV6-5
J gene: TRBJ2-7

CDR3 protein: ASSTRQVLTGELF
V gene: TRBV6-1
J gene: TRBJ2-2

CDR3 protein: ASSTSRDRGEKLF
V gene: TRBV12-3/TRBV12-4
J gene: TRBJ1-4

CDR3 protein: ATSRDFSGNTIY
V gene: TRBV15
J gene: TRBJ1-3

CDR3 protein: ASSELGVYGYT
V gene: TRBV2
J gene: TRBJ1-2

CDR3 protein: ASSGPPSEQY
V gene: TRBV6-5
J gene: TRBJ2-7

CDR3 protein: SIGTGDSPAEQY
V gene: TRBV29-1
J gene: TRBJ2-7

CDR3 protein: ASSRNRERTTTNEKLF
V gene: TRBV5-1
J gene: TRBJ1-4

CDR3 protein: ASMGDRGINQPQH
V gene: TRBV2
J gene: TRBJ1-5

CDR3 protein: ASSQPLLAGGMYEQF
V gene: TRBV4-1
J gene: TRBJ2-1

CDR3 protein: ASSPSGQIYEQY
V gene: TRBV18
J gene: TRBJ2-7

CDR3 protein: ASSLGLAGGPGQF
V gene: TRBV7-2
J gene: TRBJ2-1

CDR3 protein: ASSGTGERSPLH
V gene: TRBV12-3/TRBV12-4
J gene: TRBJ1-6

CDR3 protein: ASSLDATGTQY
V gene: TRBV7-7
J gene: TRBJ2-5

CDR3 protein: ASSQNYNEQF
V gene: TRBV4-3
J gene: TRBJ2-1

CDR3 protein: ASSGGRQGPYEQY
V gene: TRBV11-3
J gene: TRBJ2-7

CDR3 protein: ASSHGGTTVGKTQY
V gene: TRBV4-1
J gene: TRBJ2-5

CDR3 protein: AISDLGGQPQH
V gene: TRBV10-3
J gene: TRBJ1-5

CDR3 protein: ASSFFSGRTHEQF
V gene: TRBV5-1
J gene: TRBJ2-1

CDR3 protein: ASSSLGYNEQF
V gene: TRBV12-3/TRBV12-4
J gene: TRBJ2-1

CDR3 protein: ASSQVLALGEQY
V gene: TRBV4-2
J gene: TRBJ2-7

CDR3 protein: ASSQPGQGSPTEAF
V gene: TRBV14
J gene: TRBJ1-1

CDR3 protein: ASSPLQGRNTEAF
V gene: TRBV5-1
J gene: TRBJ1-1

CDR3 protein: ASSQHSYEQY
V gene: TRBV3-1
J gene: TRBJ2-7